The next 20 T cell receptor beta chains were all read from a single sample in a study of neoadjuvant anti-PD-1 for oral cavity cancer. TCRdb's table, derived via immunoSEQ multiplex PCR, lists solely in-frame clones and lacks some. The table lists approximately 43,000 clones, around 79% of them singletons. Described time point: after neoadjuvant nivolumab, at surgical resection. This specimen was PBMCs, taken after nivolumab (anti-PD-1) treatment. The receptors shown here come from a person between 40 and 80 years old with oral cavity squamous cell carcinoma.

The chain links TRBV18 to TRBJ2-5, with D perhaps TRBD2 (5 bases). Germline V lookup: CDR1 KGHSH, CDR2 LQKENI. V lost 3 bases to trimming and J lost 4 bases, with 12 bases between them. The CDR3 has 14 residues. CDR3 protein: CASSPGKGSETQYF. The DNA of the CDR3 is TGTGCCAGCTCACCCGGGAAGGGATCAGAGACCCAGTACTTC.

The chain joins TRBV5-4 to TRBJ1-4, with D possibly being TRBD1 (5 bases). Between the trimmed V and J ends, which lost 3 bases and 7 bases, there was a span of 16 bases. The CDR3 contains 15 residues. Germline V gene data show CDR1 as SGHNT and CDR2 as YYREEE (reference sequence). Here the CDR3 DNA reads TGTGCCAGCAGCTCAAGTTCCGGGGGGAGTGAAAAACTGTTTTTT. This codes for CASSSSSGGSEKLFF.

This chain joins TRBV6-5 and TRBJ2-1, with TRBD1 as a possible D gene (8 bases). V shed 0 bases and J shed 7 bases, with 16 bases lying between them. The CDR3 is made up of 16 amino acids. Germline loops: CDR1 MNHEY, CDR2 SVGAGI. CDR3 sequence: CASSYSDRGGANEQFF. The CDR3 DNA reads as TGTGCCAGCAGTTACTCCGACAGGGGAGGGGCAAATGAGCAGTTCTTC.

The rearrangement links TRBV25-1 to TRBJ1-2; possible D gene TRBD1, 5 bases. Germline loops: CDR1 MGHDK, CDR2 SYGVNS. The CDR3 has 14 amino acids. Trimming removed 5 bases at V and 2 bases at J, with 12 bases between. The CDR3 sequence is CASSSGAVNYGYTF. In nucleotides, the CDR3 is TGTGCCAGCAGTTCCGGGGCCGTAAACTATGGCTACACCTTC.

The rearrangement links TRBV29-1 to TRBJ1-1, with TRBD1 matching 8 bases. Germline V lookup: CDR1 SQVTM, CDR2 ANQGSEA. V trimming: 5 bases; J trimming: 8 bases; junction bases outside the gene matches: 7. The CDR3 sequence is 12 residues long. The CDR3: CSVPRAGGEAFF. Written as DNA, the CDR3 is TGCAGCGTTCCGAGGGCAGGGGGCGAAGCTTTCTTT.

This clone was seen only a few times. The chain is built from TRBV27 and TRBJ1-1, with TRBD1 identical over 7 bases. Germline CDR1 is MNHEY and CDR2 is SMNVEV (reference sequence). With 6 bases clipped from V and 2 bases from J, the junction kept 18 bases outside the gene matches. The CDR3 contains 18 residues. In DNA, the CDR3 is TGTGCCAGCAGCCGATTAGACCAGCAAGGGGGCAGCAACACTGAAGCTTTCTTT. Protein product: CASSRLDQQGGSNTEAFF.

CDR3 nucleotides: TGTGCCAGCAGCTTGGTATCGGGTGAAAAACTGTTTTTT. It codes for CASSLVSGEKLFF. The V gene is TRBV5-4, the J gene TRBJ1-4, with unresolved D. Per germline, CDR1 SGHNT and CDR2 YYREEE (reference sequence). V was cut by 0 bases and J by 7 bases, with 7 bases left in between. The CDR3 has 13 amino acids.

The chain links TRBV27 to TRBJ1-2, with 7 bases that match TRBD1. In germline, CDR1 is MNHEY, CDR2 SMNVEV (reference sequence). This CDR3 has 15 residues. V lost 2 bases to trimming and J lost 4 bases; unmatched junction nucleotides: 7. The DNA of the CDR3 is TGTGCCAGCAGTTTAAGGGAGGGGACAGTCTATGGCTACACCTTC. This encodes CASSLREGTVYGYTF.

The sample holds one count of this clone. J is TRBJ2-3 and V is TRBV27; no clear D. CDR3 size: 14 residues. Trimming left V 7 bases short and J 5 bases short, with 16 bases between. Germline CDR1 MNHEY, CDR2 SMNVEV (reference sequence). The CDR3 reads CASTEASPLDTQYF. In nucleotides, the CDR3 is TGTGCCAGCACCGAGGCCTCACCCCTAGATACGCAGTATTTT.

The chain links TRBV10-3 to TRBJ1-2; 7 positions match TRBD1. Trimming cost V 4 bases and J 4 bases; bases outside gene matches: 6. Germline loops: CDR1 ENHRY, CDR2 SYGVKD. The CDR3 extends over 14 amino acids. CDR3 protein: CAISGQGGGYGYTF. In nucleotides, the CDR3 is TGTGCCATCAGTGGACAGGGTGGCGGCTATGGCTACACCTTC.

This chain uses TRBV6-1 with TRBJ2-1, with 9 bases lining up with TRBD2. This CDR3 comprises 14 residues. V was clipped by 10 bases and J by 3 bases; unmatched bases: 7. CDR1 and CDR2 (germline): MNHNS, SASEGT. CDR3 in DNA: TGTGCCACCCGTCTAGCGGGGAACTACAATGAGCAGTTCTTC. Amino acids: CATRLAGNYNEQFF.

The chain employs TRBV4-1 and TRBJ2-2; D is unclear. CDR3 size: 15 residues. Deletions cut 1 base from V and 1 base from J, with 7 bases between. Germline CDR1 reads MGHRA; CDR2 reads YSYEKL. CDR3 bases: TGCGCCAGCAGCCAAGTCCTGAAGAACACCGGGGAGCTGTTTTTT. It yields the protein CASSQVLKNTGELFF.

This rearrangement joins TRBV5-6 to TRBJ1-5; the D is unclear. The V end lost 0 bases, the J end lost 5 bases, and 12 bases lay between the germline ends. CDR3 length equals 15 residues. Germline lookup yields CDR1 SGHDT and CDR2 YYEEEE. The CDR3 here is CASSLAALDYQPQHF. DNA for the CDR3: TGTGCCAGCAGCTTGGCCGCCTTAGACTATCAGCCCCAGCATTTT. The full variable domain, its missing parts supplied by reference TRBV5-6 and TRBJ1-5, is DAGVTQSPTHLIKTRGQQVTLRCSPKSGHDTVSWYQQALGQGPQFIFQYYEEEERQRGNFPDRFSGHQFPNYSSELNVNALLLGDSALYLCASSLAALDYQPQHFGDGTRLSIL.

Written as DNA, the CDR3 is TGCAGCGTTGCCCCGGGACCCCCCAGGGGGGGCACAGATACGCAGTATTTT. It specifies CSVAPGPPRGGTDTQYF. This rearrangement joins TRBV29-1 to TRBJ2-3; D might be TRBD1 (7 bases). The CDR3 consists of 17 residues. The V end was cut by 4 bases, the J end by 1 base, with 21 bases between. Germline CDR1 SQVTM, CDR2 ANQGSEA.

The chain couples TRBV7-2 to TRBJ2-3; either TRBD1 or TRBD2 may fit D (5 bases each). Germline CDR1 SGHTA, CDR2 FQGNSA. The CDR3 has 13 amino acids. The ends were cut back, 5 bases at V and 8 bases at J, with 14 bases in the middle. The CDR3 DNA reads as TGTGCCAGCAGCCCGGGACGGTTCGGTACGCAGTATTTT. This encodes CASSPGRFGTQYF.

The chain links TRBV30 to TRBJ1-6; 8 bases align to TRBD1. Germline trimming cut 5 bases from V and 16 bases from J; bases unmatched to any gene: 16. Per the germline V gene, CDR1 is GTSNPN and CDR2 is SVGIG (reference sequence). CDR3 size: 14 residues. DNA for the CDR3: TGTGCCTGGGTGAAAACTGGACAGGGTTCGTTTCTCCACTTT. Translation gives CAWVKTGQGSFLHF.

The V call is TRBV2, the J call TRBJ2-4; D might be TRBD1 or TRBD2, each matching 6 bases. The germline gives CDR1 SNHLY, CDR2 FYNNEI. The CDR3 is 14 residues long. With 6 bases removed from V and 6 bases from J, the gap between germline ends came to 15 bases. The DNA for the CDR3 is TGTGCCAGCAGCCTACATCCGGGGGCAAACATTCAGTACTTC. The encoded protein is CASSLHPGANIQYF.

CDR3 residues: CASSPGTGRGSEQFF. The DNA of the CDR3 is TGCGCCAGCAGCCCAGGGACAGGGAGAGGGAGTGAGCAGTTCTTC. The gene calls are TRBV5-1 and TRBJ2-1; 9 bases agree with TRBD1. Germline CDR1 reads SGHRS; CDR2 reads YFSETQ. CDR3 length: 15 amino acids. With 4 bases clipped from V and 9 bases from J, the junction kept 11 bases outside the gene matches.

The rearrangement links TRBV29-1 to TRBJ1-2; D may be TRBD1 (6 bases). The V end was cut by 6 bases, the J end by 7 bases, with 12 bases between. CDR3 length: 11 residues. Germline CDR1 reads SQVTM; CDR2 reads ANQGSEA. CDR3 in amino acids: CSVGQGSGYTF. The DNA for the CDR3 is TGCAGCGTCGGCCAGGGGTCTGGCTACACCTTC.

The rearrangement joins TRBV28 to TRBJ1-4; 7 bases match TRBD1. The V gene's germline CDR1 is MDHEN and CDR2 SYDVKM. CDR3 size: 14 residues. Losses at the gene ends were 5 bases for V and 9 bases for J; bases not matched to a gene: 9. The DNA for the CDR3 is TGTGCCAGCAGTACGGCCGGACAGGAACAAAAACTGTTTTTT. The encoded protein is CASSTAGQEQKLFF.